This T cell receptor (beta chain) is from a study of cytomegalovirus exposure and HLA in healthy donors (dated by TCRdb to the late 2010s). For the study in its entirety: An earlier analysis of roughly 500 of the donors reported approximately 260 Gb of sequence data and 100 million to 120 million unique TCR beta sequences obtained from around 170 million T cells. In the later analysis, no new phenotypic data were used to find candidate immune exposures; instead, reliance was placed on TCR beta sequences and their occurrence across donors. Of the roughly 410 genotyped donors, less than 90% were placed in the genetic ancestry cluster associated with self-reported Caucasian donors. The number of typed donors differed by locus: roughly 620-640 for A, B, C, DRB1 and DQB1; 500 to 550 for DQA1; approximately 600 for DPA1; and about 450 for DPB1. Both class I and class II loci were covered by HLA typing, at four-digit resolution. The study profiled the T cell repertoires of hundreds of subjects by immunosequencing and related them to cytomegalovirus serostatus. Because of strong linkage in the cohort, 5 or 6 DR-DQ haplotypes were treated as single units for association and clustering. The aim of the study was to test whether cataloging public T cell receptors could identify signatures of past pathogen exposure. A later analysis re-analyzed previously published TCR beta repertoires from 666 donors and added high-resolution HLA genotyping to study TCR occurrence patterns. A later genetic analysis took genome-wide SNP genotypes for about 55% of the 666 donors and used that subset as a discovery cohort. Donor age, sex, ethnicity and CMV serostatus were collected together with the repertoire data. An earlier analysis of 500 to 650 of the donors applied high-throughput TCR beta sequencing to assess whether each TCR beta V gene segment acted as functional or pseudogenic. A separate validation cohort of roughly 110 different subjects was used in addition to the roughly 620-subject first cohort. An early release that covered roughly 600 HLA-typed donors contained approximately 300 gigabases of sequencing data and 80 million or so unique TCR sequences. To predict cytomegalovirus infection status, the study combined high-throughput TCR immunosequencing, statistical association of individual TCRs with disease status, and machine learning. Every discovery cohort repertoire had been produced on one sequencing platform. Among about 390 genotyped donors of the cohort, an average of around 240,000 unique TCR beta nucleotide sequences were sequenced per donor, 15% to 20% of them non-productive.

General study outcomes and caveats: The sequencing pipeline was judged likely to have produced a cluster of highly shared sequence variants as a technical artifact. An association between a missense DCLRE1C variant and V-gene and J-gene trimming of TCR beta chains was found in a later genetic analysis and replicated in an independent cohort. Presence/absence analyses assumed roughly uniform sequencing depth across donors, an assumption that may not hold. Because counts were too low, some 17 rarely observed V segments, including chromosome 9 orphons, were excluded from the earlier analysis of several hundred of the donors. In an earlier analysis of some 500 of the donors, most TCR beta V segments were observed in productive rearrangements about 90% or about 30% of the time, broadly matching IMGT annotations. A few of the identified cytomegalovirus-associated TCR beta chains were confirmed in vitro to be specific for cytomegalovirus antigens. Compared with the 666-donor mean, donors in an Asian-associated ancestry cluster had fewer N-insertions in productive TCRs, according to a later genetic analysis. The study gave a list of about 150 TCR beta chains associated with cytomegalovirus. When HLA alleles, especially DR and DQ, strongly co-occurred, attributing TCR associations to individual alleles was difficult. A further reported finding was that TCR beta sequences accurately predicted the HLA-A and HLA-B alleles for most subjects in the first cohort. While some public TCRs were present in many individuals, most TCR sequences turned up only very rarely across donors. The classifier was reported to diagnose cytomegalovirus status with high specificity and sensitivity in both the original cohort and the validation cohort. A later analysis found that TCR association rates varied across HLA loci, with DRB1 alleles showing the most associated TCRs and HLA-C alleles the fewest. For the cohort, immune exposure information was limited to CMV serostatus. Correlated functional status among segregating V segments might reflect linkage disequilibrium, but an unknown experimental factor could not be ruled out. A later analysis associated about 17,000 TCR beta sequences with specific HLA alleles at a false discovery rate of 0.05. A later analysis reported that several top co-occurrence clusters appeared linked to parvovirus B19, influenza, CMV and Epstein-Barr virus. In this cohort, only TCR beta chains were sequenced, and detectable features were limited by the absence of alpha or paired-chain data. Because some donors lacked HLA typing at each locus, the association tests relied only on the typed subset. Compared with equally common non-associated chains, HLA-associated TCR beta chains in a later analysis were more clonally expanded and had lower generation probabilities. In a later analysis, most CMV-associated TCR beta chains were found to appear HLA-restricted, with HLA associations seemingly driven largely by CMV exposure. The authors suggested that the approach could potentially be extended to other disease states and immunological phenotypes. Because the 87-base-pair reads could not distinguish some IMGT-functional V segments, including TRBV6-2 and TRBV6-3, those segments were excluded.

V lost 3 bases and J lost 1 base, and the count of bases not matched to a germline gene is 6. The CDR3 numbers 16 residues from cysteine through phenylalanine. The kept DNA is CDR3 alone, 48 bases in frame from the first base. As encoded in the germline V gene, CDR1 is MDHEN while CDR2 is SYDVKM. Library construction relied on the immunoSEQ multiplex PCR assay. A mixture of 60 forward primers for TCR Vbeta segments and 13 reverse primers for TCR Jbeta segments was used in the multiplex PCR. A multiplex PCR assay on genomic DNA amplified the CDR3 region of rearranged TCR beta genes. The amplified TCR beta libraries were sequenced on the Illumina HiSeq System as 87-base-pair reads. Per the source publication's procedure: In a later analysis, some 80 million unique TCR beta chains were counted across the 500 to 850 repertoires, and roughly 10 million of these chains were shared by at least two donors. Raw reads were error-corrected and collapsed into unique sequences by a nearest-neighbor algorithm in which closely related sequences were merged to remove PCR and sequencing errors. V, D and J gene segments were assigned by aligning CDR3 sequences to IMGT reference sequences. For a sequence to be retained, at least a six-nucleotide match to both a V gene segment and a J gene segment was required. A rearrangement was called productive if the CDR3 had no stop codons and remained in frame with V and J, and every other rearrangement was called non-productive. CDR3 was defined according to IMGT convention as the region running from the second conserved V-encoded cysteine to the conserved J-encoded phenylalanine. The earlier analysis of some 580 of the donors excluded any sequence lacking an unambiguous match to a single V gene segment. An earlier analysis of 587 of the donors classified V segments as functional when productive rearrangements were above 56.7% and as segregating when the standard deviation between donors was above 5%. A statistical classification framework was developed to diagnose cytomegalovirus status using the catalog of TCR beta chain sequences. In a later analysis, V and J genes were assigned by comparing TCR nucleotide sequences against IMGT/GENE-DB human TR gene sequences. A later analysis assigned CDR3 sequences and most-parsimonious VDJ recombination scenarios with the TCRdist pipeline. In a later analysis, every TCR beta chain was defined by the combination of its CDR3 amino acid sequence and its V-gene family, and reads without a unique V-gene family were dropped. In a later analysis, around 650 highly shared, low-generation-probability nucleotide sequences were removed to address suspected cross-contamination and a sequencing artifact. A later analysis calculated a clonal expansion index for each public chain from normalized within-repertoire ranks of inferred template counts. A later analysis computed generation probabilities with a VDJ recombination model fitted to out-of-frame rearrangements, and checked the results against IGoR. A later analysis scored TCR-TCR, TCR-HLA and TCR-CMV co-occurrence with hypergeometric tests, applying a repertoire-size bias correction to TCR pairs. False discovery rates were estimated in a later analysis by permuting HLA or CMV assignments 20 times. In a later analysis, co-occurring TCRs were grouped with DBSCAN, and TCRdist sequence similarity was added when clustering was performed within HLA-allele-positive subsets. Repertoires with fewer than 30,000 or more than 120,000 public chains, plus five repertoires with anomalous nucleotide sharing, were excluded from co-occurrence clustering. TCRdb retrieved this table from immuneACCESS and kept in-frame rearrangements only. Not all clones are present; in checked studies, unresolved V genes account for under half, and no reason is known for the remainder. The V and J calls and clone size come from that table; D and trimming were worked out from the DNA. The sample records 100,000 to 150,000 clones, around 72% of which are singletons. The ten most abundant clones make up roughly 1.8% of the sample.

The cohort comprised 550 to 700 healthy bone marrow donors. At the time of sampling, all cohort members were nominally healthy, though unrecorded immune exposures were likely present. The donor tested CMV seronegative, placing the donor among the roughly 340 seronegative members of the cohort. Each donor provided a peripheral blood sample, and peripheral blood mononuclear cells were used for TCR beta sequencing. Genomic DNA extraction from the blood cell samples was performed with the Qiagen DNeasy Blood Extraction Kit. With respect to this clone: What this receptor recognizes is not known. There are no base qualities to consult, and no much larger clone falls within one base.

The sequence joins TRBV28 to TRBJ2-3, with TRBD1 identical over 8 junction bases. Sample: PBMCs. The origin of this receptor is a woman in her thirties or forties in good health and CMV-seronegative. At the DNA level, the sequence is TGTGCCAGCAGTTTCCACAGGGGGACCGGCACAGATACGCAGTATTTT. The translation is CASSFHRGTGTDTQYF.